The entry below gives a single T cell receptor beta chain sequence along with its context. The V and J ends lost 3 bases and 3 bases respectively, with 14 bases between them. Germline CDR1 PRHDT, CDR2 FYEKMQ (reference sequence). The CDR3 consists of 16 residues. The sample originates from a study of blood T cell repertoires in COVID-19. Study-wide background: Sites in the United States, Italy and Spain provided acute and convalescent COVID-19 samples. The analysed material was cDNA or gDNA that came from T cells, B-cell-depleted T cells, or PBMCs.

Under the authors' procedure: Reference gene primer amplification in the assay estimated nucleated cell counts. The assay was immunoSEQ multiplex PCR, and TCRdb's table has in-frame clones only and misses some. The V and J calls and clone size were taken over from that table, and D and trimming were inferred from the DNA. The sample lists 330,000 or so clones, about 90% seen once, with 1% in the top ten. This clonotype was obtained from a woman aged 25 to 39 who had been exposed to COVID-19. This chain connects TRBV13 to TRBJ2-2, with D maybe TRBD2 (5 bases). The sequenced sample was PBMCs or T cells enriched from blood (not recorded which). Here the CDR3 reads CASSLISGGYTGELFF. As DNA, the CDR3 is TGTGCCAGCAGCTTGATCAGCGGAGGATACACCGGGGAGCTGTTTTTT.